This T cell receptor (beta chain) is from a study of cytomegalovirus exposure and HLA in healthy donors. Study-level information: The platform used for the roughly 130 validation repertoires matched that of the 666 first-cohort repertoires, a later analysis reported. Findings and limits, study-wide: Researchers catalogued about 160 TCR beta chains as cytomegalovirus-associated. Using the classifier, cytomegalovirus status was reportedly diagnosed with high specificity and sensitivity.

TCRdb's copy holds only in-frame clones and misses some; the assay was immunoSEQ multiplex PCR. The sample gives 71,000 or so clones, less than 95% of which show up once; 2.5% to 3.5% is in the top ten. This CDR3 is built from 12 residues. V lost 5 bases and J lost 5; bases outside the gene matches: 3. Germline loops: CDR1 SGHTA, CDR2 FQGNSA. Concerning this clone: Antigen specificity is unknown.

Sequences were obtained from PBMCs. The chain uses TRBV7-2 and TRBJ2-7; 7 nucleotides match TRBD1. The clonotype comes from a woman under 30 in good health and CMV-seropositive. CDR3 amino acids: CASSRQGHEQYF. DNA of the CDR3: TGTGCCAGCAGCCGACAGGGACACGAGCAGTACTTC. Drawing the rest from reference TRBV7-2 and TRBJ2-7, the complete variable domain is GAGVSQSPSNKVTEKGKDVELRCDPISGHTALYWYRQSLGQGLEFLIYFQGNSAPDKSGLPSDRFSAERTGGSVSTLTIQRTQQEDSAVYLCASSRQGHEQYFGPGTRLTVT.